This entry is about one T cell receptor beta chain. Its antigen remains unidentified. The data derive from a study of shared clonotypes between healthy human individuals. The wider study: CD8 memory received one plate per donor, CD8 naive two, CD4 memory three and CD4 naive three.

This CDR3 has 13 amino acids. Per germline, CDR1 SGHVS and CDR2 FQNEAQ. The V and J ends lost 5 bases and 7 bases respectively, with 14 bases between them. Study-wide points: Researchers sampled blood only, noting tissue repertoires likely differ.

Source study methods: Quality scores were absent from the junction-only immunoSEQ sequences, so filtering differed. Sequencing used immunoSEQ multiplex PCR; TCRdb keeps in-frame clones, though not all of them. For V, J and clone size, that table is used; D and trimming come from the DNA. Among millions of clones listed, 90% to 95% were seen once. The TCR originated in a man aged 18 to 35 in good health. Sequencing was performed on naive CD4+ T cells sorted from blood. Documented subset: CD45RA+ positively selected. V is TRBV7-8 and J is TRBJ1-2; D is possibly TRBD1 (5 bases). The CDR3 protein is CASSPLQGAGYTF. For the CDR3, the DNA is TGTGCCAGCAGCCCACTCCAAGGGGCTGGCTACACCTTC.